This T cell receptor (beta chain) was captured in a study of Graves' ophthalmopathy and Graves' hyperthyroidism. Background on the study: Researchers obtained peripheral blood at initial diagnosis, before any treatment had begun. Whole-study findings and limits: Blood repertoires reportedly contained most expanded thyroid clonotypes above 0.001 frequency. A 13-signature model separated ophthalmopathy from stable hyperthyroidism, almost 90% sensitivity, about 81% specificity.

Ineligible for inclusion were patients with other autoimmune diseases, uncontrolled infections, pregnancy or lactation. This clonotype was detected only a few times. The target antigen is unknown. Investigators amplified TCR beta CDR3 regions from RNA transcripts. The first round was an RT-PCR with HTBI primers, and the second round was a multiplex PCR. TCRdb called the multiplex PCR reads again in MiXCR, with one record for every CDR3 protein. This table holds about 420,000 distinct CDR3 sequences, 21% found once. Germline V lookup: CDR1 SGHTA, CDR2 FQGNSA. V dropped 0 bases and J dropped 5; count of bases not matched to a gene: 7. This CDR3 region has 17 residues.

Sequenced material: peripheral blood. This chain uses TRBV7-2 with TRBJ2-5, with 12 positions matching TRBD1. This sequence was found in a woman aged 18-29 years with stable Graves' hyperthyroidism. CDR3 nucleotides: TGTGCCAGCAGCTTAGCGCGGGACAGGGGGCTTTCGGAGACCCAGTACTTC. Translation: CASSLARDRGLSETQYF.